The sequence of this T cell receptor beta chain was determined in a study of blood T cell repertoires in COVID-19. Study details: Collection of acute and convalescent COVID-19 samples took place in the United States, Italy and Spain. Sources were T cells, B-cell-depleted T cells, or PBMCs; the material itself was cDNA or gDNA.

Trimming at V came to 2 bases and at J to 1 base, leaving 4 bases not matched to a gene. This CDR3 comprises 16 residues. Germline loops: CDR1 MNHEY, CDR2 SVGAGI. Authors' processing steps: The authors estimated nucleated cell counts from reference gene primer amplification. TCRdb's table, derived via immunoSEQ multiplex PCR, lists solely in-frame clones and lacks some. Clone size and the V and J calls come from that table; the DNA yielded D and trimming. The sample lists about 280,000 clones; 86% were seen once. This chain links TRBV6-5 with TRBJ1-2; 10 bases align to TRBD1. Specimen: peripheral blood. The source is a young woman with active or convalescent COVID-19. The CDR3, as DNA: TGTGCCAGCAGTTACGCATGGACAGGGGGTAACTATGGCTACACCTTC. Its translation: CASSYAWTGGNYGYTF.